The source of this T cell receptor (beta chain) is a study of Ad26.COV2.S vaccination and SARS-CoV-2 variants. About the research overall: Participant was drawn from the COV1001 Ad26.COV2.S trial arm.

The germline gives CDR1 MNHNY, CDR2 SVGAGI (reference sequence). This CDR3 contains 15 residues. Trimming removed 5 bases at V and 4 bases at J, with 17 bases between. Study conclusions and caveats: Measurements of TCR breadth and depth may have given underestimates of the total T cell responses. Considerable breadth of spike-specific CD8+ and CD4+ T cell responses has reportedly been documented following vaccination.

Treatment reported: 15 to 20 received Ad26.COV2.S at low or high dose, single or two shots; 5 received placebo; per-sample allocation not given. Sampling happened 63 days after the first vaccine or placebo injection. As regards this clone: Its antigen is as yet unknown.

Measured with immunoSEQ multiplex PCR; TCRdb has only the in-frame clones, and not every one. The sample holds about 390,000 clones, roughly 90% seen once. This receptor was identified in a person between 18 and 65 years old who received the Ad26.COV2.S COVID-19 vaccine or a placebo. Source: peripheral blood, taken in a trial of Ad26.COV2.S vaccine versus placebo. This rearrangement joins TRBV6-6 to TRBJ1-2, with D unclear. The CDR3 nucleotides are TGTGCCAGCAGTGCGACCGGCTTAACGGGCTATGGCTACACCTTC. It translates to CASSATGLTGYGYTF.